This entry is about one T cell receptor (beta chain). The antigen is not known. Germline CDR1 reads MDHEN; CDR2 reads SYDVKM. The CDR3 loop spans 14 amino acids. This entry comes from a study of blood T cells in healthy people across ages. A second PCR of 7 to 11 cycles used a sample-barcoded 5' primer and a J-beta primer mix. TCRdb processed the 5' RACE reads anew with MiXCR; each CDR3 protein has one entry. Of some 640,000 distinct CDR3 sequences listed, 45% to 50% are singletons. Notes on the study in general: Naive T cell percentage showed a strong correlation with the diversity of TCR beta. Estimates based on one million T cells were treated as lower bounds. Observed TCR beta diversity per million T cells went down as age went up. This fall followed a roughly linear course with age. The study found more naive CD4+ cells and higher diversity in long-lived than aged donors.

The chain combines TRBV28 with TRBJ2-5; TRBD1 matches at 7 bases. The DNA end favors TRBJ2-7, so the J call may be wrong. The sequence came from a woman aged 55-69 years in good health. Sequencing used blood. For the CDR3, the DNA is TGTGCCAGCAGTTGGAGAAGGGGGCGGTACGAGCAGTACTTC. This encodes CASSWRRGRYEQYF.